A selection of T cell receptor beta chains follows, all from one sample in a study of blood T cell repertoires in COVID-19. Sequencing was performed with immunoSEQ multiplex PCR; in TCRdb, only in-frame clones are kept and a portion is missing. The data contain 130,000 to 150,000 clones, under 80% of them singletons. Sequenced input: peripheral blood. The receptors stem from a man older than 75 with acute or convalescent COVID-19. The CDR3 runs from the conserved cysteine through the conserved F or W. Fields, in order: clone size, CDR3 length, V gene, D gene, J gene, CDR3 DNA, CDR3 protein. A D gene is named only where the DNA matches it firmly. Clone size, where shown, is once, few, many, or a class for clones that have expanded.

abundance: -; len: 16; v_gene: TRBV27; d_gene: TRBD1; j_gene: TRBJ1-5; CDR3nt: TGTGCCAGCAGTTTCTACGGACAGGGGGACAATCAGCCCCAGCATTTT; CDR3aa: CASSFYGQGDNQPQHF
abundance: -; len: 15; v_gene: TRBV29-1; d_gene: TRBD1; j_gene: TRBJ2-3; CDR3nt: TGCAGCGTGGACCTCCGGGACAGGAGGGCAGATACGCAGTATTTT; CDR3aa: CSVDLRDRRADTQYF
abundance: few; len: 14; v_gene: TRBV2; d_gene: -; j_gene: TRBJ1-2; CDR3nt: TGTGCCAGCAGTGGGCAGGCATTTAACTATGGCTACACCTTC; CDR3aa: CASSGQAFNYGYTF
abundance: -; len: 13; v_gene: TRBV2; d_gene: -; j_gene: TRBJ1-1; CDR3nt: TGTGCCAGCAGTGCCGACATGAACACTGAAGCTTTCTTT; CDR3aa: CASSADMNTEAFF
abundance: few; len: 16; v_gene: TRBV19; d_gene: TRBD1; j_gene: TRBJ1-1; CDR3nt: TGTGCCAGTAGTATACGGTGGGGGACAGGGGGCTTTGAAGCTTTCTTT; CDR3aa: CASSIRWGTGGFEAFF
abundance: -; len: 16; v_gene: TRBV7-2; d_gene: TRBD2; j_gene: TRBJ2-5; CDR3nt: TGTGCCAGCAGCCTCCCTTTAGCGGGGCCCGCGGCGGCCCAGTACTTC; CDR3aa: CASSLPLAGPAAAQYF
abundance: -; len: 15; v_gene: TRBV3-1/TRBV3-2; d_gene: -; j_gene: TRBJ1-2; CDR3nt: TGTGCCAGCAGCCCCTCAGGGCAGGTATTCTATGGCTACACCTTC; CDR3aa: CASSPSGQVFYGYTF
abundance: -; len: 15; v_gene: TRBV19; d_gene: -; j_gene: TRBJ2-3; CDR3nt: TGTGCCAGTAGTTGGGCGGGAATTAGCACAGATACGCAGTATTTT; CDR3aa: CASSWAGISTDTQYF
abundance: -; len: 17; v_gene: TRBV27; d_gene: TRBD1; j_gene: TRBJ1-4; CDR3nt: TGTGCCAGCAGTTTATGGCCTCCGAGAGGGGGCGATGAAAAACTGTTTTTT; CDR3aa: CASSLWPPRGGDEKLFF
abundance: -; len: 15; v_gene: TRBV4-1; d_gene: -; j_gene: TRBJ2-7; CDR3nt: TGCGCCAGCAGCCAAAATTTTGTCCCGTACTACGAGCAGTACTTC; CDR3aa: CASSQNFVPYYEQYF
abundance: -; len: 13; v_gene: TRBV2; d_gene: TRBD1; j_gene: TRBJ1-5; CDR3nt: TGTGCCAGCAGCAGGGGACAGGGGCCGCTCCAGCATTTT; CDR3aa: CASSRGQGPLQHF
abundance: once; len: 15; v_gene: TRBV19; d_gene: -; j_gene: TRBJ2-3; CDR3nt: TGTGCCAGTAGTATAGGCAGGGCGACGGCGGATACGCAGTATTTT; CDR3aa: CASSIGRATADTQYF
abundance: -; len: 17; v_gene: TRBV10-2; d_gene: TRBD2; j_gene: TRBJ2-2; CDR3nt: TGCGCCAGCAGTGAGGGGCGACTAGCGGGGAACACCGGGGAGCTGTTTTTT; CDR3aa: CASSEGRLAGNTGELFF
abundance: -; len: 15; v_gene: TRBV5-1; d_gene: TRBD2; j_gene: TRBJ2-3; CDR3nt: TGCGCCAGCTCCCTTCCTAGCGGGGGAACAGATACGCAGTATTTT; CDR3aa: CASSLPSGGTDTQYF
abundance: few; len: 16; v_gene: TRBV10-3; d_gene: TRBD1; j_gene: TRBJ1-2; CDR3nt: TGTGCCATCAGCGACAGGACAGGGGGGAACACCCTAGGCTACACCTTC; CDR3aa: CAISDRTGGNTLGYTF
abundance: once; len: 14; v_gene: TRBV6-5; d_gene: TRBD1; j_gene: TRBJ1-2; CDR3nt: TGTGCCAGCAGGCCAGGGGGAGCAAACTATGGCTACACCTTC; CDR3aa: CASRPGGANYGYTF
abundance: -; len: 16; v_gene: TRBV4-1; d_gene: TRBD1; j_gene: TRBJ2-1; CDR3nt: TGCGCCAGCAGCCAAGGAGGCTGGACAGGGGTGGATGAGCAGTTCTTC; CDR3aa: CASSQGGWTGVDEQFF
abundance: -; len: 13; v_gene: TRBV5-1; d_gene: -; j_gene: TRBJ1-1; CDR3nt: TGCGCCAGCAGCTTGGTCGGGAGCACTGAAGCTTTCTTT; CDR3aa: CASSLVGSTEAFF
abundance: once; len: 18; v_gene: TRBV7-9; d_gene: TRBD1; j_gene: TRBJ1-5; CDR3nt: TGTGCCAGCAGCTTAGCAGCCGGGACAGGGGCCGACAATCAGCCCCAGCATTTT; CDR3aa: CASSLAAGTGADNQPQHF
abundance: -; len: 17; v_gene: TRBV7-2; d_gene: TRBD2; j_gene: TRBJ2-7; CDR3nt: TGTGCCAGCAGCTTACCGCTTAGCGGGGGGCCCCTCCACGAGCAGTACTTC; CDR3aa: CASSLPLSGGPLHEQYF
abundance: few; len: 16; v_gene: TRBV7-2; d_gene: TRBD1; j_gene: TRBJ1-2; CDR3nt: TGTGCCAGCAGCTTAGGAGCCTTACAGGGGGTGAGGGGCTACACCTTC; CDR3aa: CASSLGALQGVRGYTF
abundance: -; len: 14; v_gene: TRBV2; d_gene: -; j_gene: TRBJ1-1; CDR3nt: TGTGCCAGCAGACAACAGTTGGGGAGCACTGAAGCTTTCTTT; CDR3aa: CASRQQLGSTEAFF
abundance: -; len: 15; v_gene: TRBV5-4; d_gene: TRBD1; j_gene: TRBJ2-5; CDR3nt: TGTGCCAGCAGCTTGGGGACAGGGAATCAAGAGACCCAGTACTTC; CDR3aa: CASSLGTGNQETQYF
abundance: -; len: 14; v_gene: TRBV11-2; d_gene: TRBD1; j_gene: TRBJ2-5; CDR3nt: TGTGCCAGCAGCCCACAGGGGATGGAAGAGACCCAGTACTTC; CDR3aa: CASSPQGMEETQYF
abundance: -; len: 16; v_gene: TRBV19; d_gene: TRBD2; j_gene: TRBJ2-7; CDR3nt: TGTGCCAGTAGTGCGACTAGCGGGGGTACCTCCTACGAGCAGTACTTC; CDR3aa: CASSATSGGTSYEQYF
abundance: -; len: 15; v_gene: TRBV28; d_gene: TRBD1; j_gene: TRBJ2-5; CDR3nt: TGTGCCAGCAGTGGGGGACAGGGGGCTCGCGAGACCCAGTACTTC; CDR3aa: CASSGGQGARETQYF
abundance: -; len: 13; v_gene: TRBV5-4; d_gene: TRBD1; j_gene: TRBJ1-1; CDR3nt: TGTGCCAGCAGCGGCGGGACAGCCCTTGAAGCTTTCTTT; CDR3aa: CASSGGTALEAFF
abundance: -; len: 16; v_gene: TRBV28; d_gene: -; j_gene: TRBJ2-3; CDR3nt: TGTGCCAGCAGTTTATGGGGGTCAGGGATCGCAGATACGCAGTATTTT; CDR3aa: CASSLWGSGIADTQYF
abundance: -; len: 15; v_gene: TRBV7-2; d_gene: -; j_gene: TRBJ1-6; CDR3nt: TGTGCCAGCAGCCCCAGGGAAGTCAAGGATTCACCCCTCCACTTT; CDR3aa: CASSPREVKDSPLHF
abundance: -; len: 14; v_gene: TRBV19; d_gene: TRBD1; j_gene: TRBJ2-7; CDR3nt: TGTGCCAGTAGTATAAGAGACAGGGGATTCGAGCAGTACTTC; CDR3aa: CASSIRDRGFEQYF
abundance: -; len: 15; v_gene: TRBV5-4; d_gene: TRBD1; j_gene: TRBJ1-6; CDR3nt: TGTGCCAGCAGCACCCGGGACAGGGGGCCTTCACCCCTCCACTTT; CDR3aa: CASSTRDRGPSPLHF
abundance: few; len: 13; v_gene: TRBV7-6; d_gene: -; j_gene: TRBJ2-4; CDR3nt: TGTGCCAGCAGCTCTTCACAGGGAAACATTCAGTACTTC; CDR3aa: CASSSSQGNIQYF
abundance: -; len: 13; v_gene: TRBV12-3/TRBV12-4; d_gene: TRBD1; j_gene: TRBJ1-5; CDR3nt: TGTGCCAGCAGTCGGGACAGGAATCAGCCCCAGCATTTT; CDR3aa: CASSRDRNQPQHF
abundance: few; len: 13; v_gene: TRBV28; d_gene: -; j_gene: TRBJ1-5; CDR3nt: TGTGCCAGCCGGCAGGTTTCGAATCAGCCCCAGCATTTT; CDR3aa: CASRQVSNQPQHF
abundance: -; len: 15; v_gene: TRBV2; d_gene: -; j_gene: TRBJ2-2; CDR3nt: TGTGCCAGCAGTGGGCAGGGGTTTAACACCGGGGAGCTGTTTTTT; CDR3aa: CASSGQGFNTGELFF
abundance: -; len: 12; v_gene: TRBV28; d_gene: -; j_gene: TRBJ2-4; CDR3nt: TGTGCCAGCAGTTACCTAGGGGACATTCAGTACTTC; CDR3aa: CASSYLGDIQYF
abundance: once; len: 15; v_gene: TRBV19; d_gene: TRBD1; j_gene: TRBJ1-3; CDR3nt: TGTGCCAGCAAGGACAGGGCGAGCTCTGGAAACACCATATATTTT; CDR3aa: CASKDRASSGNTIYF
abundance: once; len: 15; v_gene: TRBV7-3; d_gene: -; j_gene: TRBJ2-3; CDR3nt: TGTGCCAGCAGCTTAATCCCGGGTAGCACAGATACGCAGTATTTT; CDR3aa: CASSLIPGSTDTQYF
abundance: -; len: 13; v_gene: TRBV29-1; d_gene: -; j_gene: TRBJ1-1; CDR3nt: TGCAGCGTTGAGTACAGAAGAAACACTGAAGCTTTCTTT; CDR3aa: CSVEYRRNTEAFF
abundance: -; len: 15; v_gene: TRBV7-9; d_gene: TRBD1; j_gene: TRBJ1-1; CDR3nt: TGTGCCAGCAGCCCTCCGCAGGGGGCGCTCACTGAAGCTTTCTTT; CDR3aa: CASSPPQGALTEAFF
abundance: -; len: 15; v_gene: TRBV5-1; d_gene: -; j_gene: TRBJ2-2; CDR3nt: TGCGCCAGCAGCTTGGAAACGACTGGAACCGGGGAGCTGTTTTTT; CDR3aa: CASSLETTGTGELFF